Listed here are 17 T cell receptor beta chains from one sample, sequenced in a study of cytomegalovirus exposure and HLA in healthy donors. Assay: immunoSEQ multiplex PCR; the TCRdb copy retains only in-frame clones and omits some. The sample yields 200,000 to 250,000 clones, roughly 91% seen once. The sequencing input was PBMCs. The receptors were gathered from a woman aged 18-29 years in good health and CMV-seropositive.

This chain connects TRBV5-1 to TRBJ2-1; tentatively, D is TRBD2 (7 bases). Trimming pared 6 bases from V and 0 bases from J, leaving 16 bases between. This CDR3 region has 16 residues. In germline, CDR1 is SGHRS, CDR2 YFSETQ. CDR3 nucleotide sequence: TGCGCCAGCATCCCCAGGGGCGGGAGCTCCTACAATGAGCAGTTCTTC. Its translation: CASIPRGGSSYNEQFF.

CDR3 sequence: CASSILADYGYTF. CDR3 coding DNA: TGTGCCAGTAGTATCCTGGCCGACTATGGCTACACCTTC. This chain connects TRBV19 to TRBJ1-2; D gene uncertain. The V end was cut by 3 bases, the J end by 3 bases, with 8 bases between. The CDR3 is 13 residues long. Per the germline V gene, CDR1 is LNHDA and CDR2 is SQIVND (reference sequence).

As for this clone: At the DNA level, this CDR3 is encoded by other sequences in the same sample as well. The gene calls are TRBV9 and TRBJ2-3; a weak D match, TRBD1 (5 bases). The CDR3 is 14 residues long. The V end lost 4 bases, the J end lost 0 bases, and 9 bases lay between the germline ends. Germline CDR1 is SGDLS and CDR2 is YYNGEE. The CDR3 is CASSPTVSTDTQYF. CDR3 DNA: TGTGCCAGCAGCCCGACAGTGAGCACAGATACGCAGTATTTT.

This chain connects TRBV5-1 to TRBJ1-1; D is perhaps TRBD1 (5 bases). V was trimmed by 4 bases and J by 1 base, leaving 8 bases between them. CDR3 size: 13 residues. Germline CDR1 SGHRS, CDR2 YFSETQ. The CDR3 coding sequence is TGCGCCAGCAGCCAGGACACGAACACTGAAGCTTTCTTT. Protein sequence: CASSQDTNTEAFF.

V usage is TRBV5-4 and J usage is TRBJ1-1; perhaps TRBD1 as D (5 bases). The V gene lost 6 bases and the J gene lost 2 bases, with 20 bases spanning the gap. The CDR3 totals 16 residues. CDR1 and CDR2 from the germline V gene are SGHNT and YYREEE (reference sequence). The CDR3 loop reads CASTPPGANTNTEAFF. The CDR3 coding sequence is TGTGCCAGCACCCCCCCTGGGGCAAATACTAACACTGAAGCTTTCTTT.

The V and J genes are TRBV19 and TRBJ2-7, with 8 bases that match TRBD2. CDR3 size: 15 residues. V shed 5 bases, J shed 0 bases, and the junction held 6 bases outside the gene matches. Germline-derived CDR1 and CDR2 are LNHDA and SQIVND (reference sequence). In DNA, the CDR3 is TGTGCCAGTAGTGGTACTAGCGGTAGCTCCTACGAGCAGTACTTC. It is translated as CASSGTSGSSYEQYF.

The rearrangement uses TRBV29-1 and TRBJ2-1; D might be TRBD1 (6 bases). The V gene lost 6 bases and the J gene lost 5 bases, with 8 bases spanning the gap. This CDR3 spans 11 amino acids. Germline loops: CDR1 SQVTM, CDR2 ANQGSEA. The CDR3 DNA reads as TGCAGCGTGACAGGAAACAATGAGCAGTTCTTC. It yields the protein CSVTGNNEQFF.

This clone appeared a few times. In DNA, the CDR3 is TGCGCCAGCAGCCAAATCGACAGCAACACTGAAGCTTTCTTT. Its protein product is CASSQIDSNTEAFF. This chain links TRBV4-1 with TRBJ1-1, with D maybe TRBD1 (5 bases). The CDR3 runs to 14 residues. Trimming pared 2 bases from V and 2 bases from J, leaving 9 bases between. From germline, CDR1 is MGHRA and CDR2 YSYEKL.

This chain connects TRBV9 to TRBJ1-5; possibly TRBD1 for D (5 bases). CDR1 SGDLS and CDR2 YYNGEE come from the germline V gene. The CDR3 is 15 amino acids. V was cut by 0 bases and J by 5 bases, with 12 bases left in between. CDR3 nucleotides: TGTGCCAGCAGCGTAGAGGCCGGGGGATATCAGCCCCAGCATTTT. Translated, it gives CASSVEAGGYQPQHF.

The chain links TRBV19 to TRBJ2-1; 9 nucleotides line up with TRBD2. The CDR3 loop spans 15 amino acids. The J segment lost 0 bases and the V segment lost 4 bases, leaving 1 base of the junction unmatched. The V gene's germline CDR1 is LNHDA and CDR2 SQIVND (reference sequence). CDR3 bases: TGTGCCAGTAGTAAACTAGCGGGCTCCTACAATGAGCAGTTCTTC. Its translation is CASSKLAGSYNEQFF.

The chain carries TRBV27 and TRBJ2-5, with 7 bases identical to TRBD2. Germline V gives CDR1 MNHEY, CDR2 SMNVEV (reference sequence). V lost 3 bases, J lost 5 bases, and 6 bases stayed unmatched. The CDR3 covers 14 residues. CDR3 DNA sequence: TGTGCCAGCAGTTTTGTAAGGGAGGGCGAGACCCAGTACTTC. Translated: CASSFVREGETQYF.

The CDR3 nucleotides read TGCGCCAGCAGCCAAGTGTCCGTGAACACTGAAGCTTTCTTT. The encoded protein is CASSQVSVNTEAFF. This chain connects TRBV4-1 to TRBJ1-1, with unresolved D. The ends were cut back, 1 base at V and 0 bases at J, with 6 bases in the middle. This CDR3 has 14 residues. The germline gives CDR1 MGHRA, CDR2 YSYEKL.

This chain links TRBV5-6 with TRBJ1-1; D might be TRBD1 (5 bases). Germline CDR1 and CDR2: SGHDT and YYEEEE. The CDR3 consists of 14 residues. V lost 6 bases to trimming and J lost 3 bases, with 15 bases between them. The DNA for the CDR3 is TGTGCCAGCAACGTGGGGGGGGTATACACTGAAGCTTTCTTT. Its protein is CASNVGGVYTEAFF.

This sequence joins TRBV5-1 and TRBJ2-1; 11 bases match TRBD2. Per the germline V gene, CDR1 is SGHRS and CDR2 is YFSETQ. Unmatched junction bases numbered 18, after V lost 0 bases and J lost 4 bases. The CDR3 is 21 residues long. CDR3 bases: TGCGCCAGCAGCTTGGCCGGGACTAGCGGTACGTCTCCCGAGGGTTACAATGAGCAGTTCTTC. Translating gives CASSLAGTSGTSPEGYNEQFF. Full variable domain (outside the CDR3, taken from reference TRBV5-1 and TRBJ2-1): KAGVTQTPRYLIKTRGQQVTLSCSPISGHRSVSWYQQTPGQGLQFLFEYFSETQRNKGNFPGRFSGRQFSNSRSEMNVSTLELGDSALYLCASSLAGTSGTSPEGYNEQFFGPGTRLTVL.

The chain employs TRBV27 and TRBJ2-7; 10 bases fit TRBD2. With V trimmed by 11 bases and J by 4 bases, 5 bases remained unmatched. The V gene's germline CDR1 is MNHEY and CDR2 SMNVEV (reference sequence). There are 12 residues in the CDR3. The CDR3 loop reads CAAGTSVYEQYF. CDR3 DNA sequence: TGTGCCGCCGGGACTAGCGTTTACGAGCAGTACTTC.

The rearrangement links TRBV25-1 to TRBJ2-7, with 8 bases fitting TRBD1. CDR1 and CDR2 (germline): MGHDK, SYGVNS. There are 14 residues in the CDR3. V dropped 4 bases and J dropped 1; count of bases not matched to a gene: 3. The CDR3 DNA reads TGTGCCAGCAGTGGATGGACAGGGTCCTACGAGCAGTACTTC. Translation gives CASSGWTGSYEQYF.

V and J are TRBV28 and TRBJ1-1, with D possibly being TRBD1 (5 bases). The V gene's germline CDR1 is MDHEN and CDR2 SYDVKM. Deletions cut 3 bases from V and 4 bases from J, with 12 bases between. This CDR3 has 14 amino acids. CDR3 bases: TGTGCCAGCAGTTTGAGGGGAGGCTCCACTGAAGCTTTCTTT. Translating it yields CASSLRGGSTEAFF.